Here is one TCR beta chain with its context. In this sample, this clone turned up once. Its antigen is not yet known. The record has no base qualities; no much larger clone is one base away. CDR1 and CDR2 are drawn from the germline V gene (reference sequence): SSHAT, FNYEAQ. The CDR3 holds 17 amino acids from the cysteine to the phenylalanine. The only DNA kept is the CDR3, 51 bases in frame from the first base. V trim: 4 bases; J trim: 4 bases; unmatched bases: 8. This specimen comes from a study of blood T cell repertoires in COVID-19 (TCRdb year 2020). Broadly, across the study: Samples from collaborators originated in the United States, Italy and Spain and spanned both the acute and convalescent phases of COVID-19. The prospective study material was composed of cDNA or gDNA derived from T cells, B-cell-depleted T cells, or PBMCs. Deeply sampled blood TCRbeta repertoires from subjects exposed to, actively infected with, or recovered from COVID-19 were included in the dataset. The repertoires were released in a freely available public database intended as a resource for research on the immune response to SARS-CoV-2. The samples were drawn from the first 160 participants of the ongoing ImmuneRACE study and from 1,254 subjects provided by 6 global collaborators. A de-identified subject ID, COVID-19 status, age in years and sex were almost always included in the sample metadata. HLA class I and class II types, where available, came from metadata supplied by the sample provider rather than from assay-based typing.

In Seattle, one collaborating source enrolled patients while the infection was active and tracked those patients longitudinally over the course of disease. The collaborating institutions used their own protocols to collect whole blood in K2EDTA tubes. For TCRbeta analysis, collaborators shipped samples as frozen whole blood, isolated PBMCs, or DNA extracted from either of those sample types. Broader findings and caveats from the paper: The amount of clinical and demographic metadata varied by source and participant and was provided uncurated.

TCRbeta CDR3 regions were amplified from genomic DNA by means of the immunoSEQ Assay, a bias-controlled multiplex PCR. As for the authors' bioinformatics: Nucleated cell counts per sample were estimated from amplification of reference gene primers within the assay. To quantify the absolute abundance of each unique TCRbeta CDR3 rearrangement, sequence reads were collapsed and filtered. For each sample, productive Simpson clonality was calculated as the square root of Simpson's diversity index across productive rearrangements. TCRdb took over this immuneACCESS table, retaining in-frame rearrangements with V and J assigned. Such tables are incomplete; in checked studies, under half of the missing clones stem from an unresolved V gene, and the remainder is unexplained. V, J and clone size are those of that table, while D and trimming were read from the DNA. Within this sample are about 320,000 clones, with around nine tenths of them counted one time only. Jointly, the top ten make up approximately 10% of the sample.

Sequenced sample: peripheral blood. The clonotype originates from a woman aged 25 to 45 with COVID-19, enrolled during active disease. The V and J segments used are TRBV7-7 and TRBJ2-2, with 11 bases in between that match TRBD2. The DNA is TGTGCCAGCAGCTCCAGCCCACTAGCGGGGGCCACCGGGGAGCTGTTTTTT. Translated, it gives CASSSSPLAGATGELFF. Beyond the CDR3, the reference TRBV7-7 and TRBJ2-2 genes provide the residues; the full variable domain reads: GAGVSQSPRYKVTKRGQDVTLRCDPISSHATLYWYQQALGQGPEFLTYFNYEAQPDKSGLPSDRFSAERPEGSISTLTIQRTEQRDSAMYRCASSSSPLAGATGELFFGEGSRLTVL.